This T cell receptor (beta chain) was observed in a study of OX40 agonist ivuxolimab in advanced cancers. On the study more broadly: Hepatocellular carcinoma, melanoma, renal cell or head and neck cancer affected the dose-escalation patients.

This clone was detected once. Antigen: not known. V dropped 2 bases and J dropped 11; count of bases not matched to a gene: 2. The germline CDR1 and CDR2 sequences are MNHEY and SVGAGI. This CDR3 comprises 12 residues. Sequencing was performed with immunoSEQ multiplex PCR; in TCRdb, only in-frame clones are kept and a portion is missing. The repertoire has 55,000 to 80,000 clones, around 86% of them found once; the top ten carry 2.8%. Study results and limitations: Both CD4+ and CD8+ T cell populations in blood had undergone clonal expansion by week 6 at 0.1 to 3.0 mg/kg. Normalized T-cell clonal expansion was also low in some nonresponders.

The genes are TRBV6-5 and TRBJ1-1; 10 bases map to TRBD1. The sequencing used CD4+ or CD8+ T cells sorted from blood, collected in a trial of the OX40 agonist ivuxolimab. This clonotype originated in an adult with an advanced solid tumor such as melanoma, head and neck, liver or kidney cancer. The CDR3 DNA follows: TGTGCCAGCAGTTACAGGACAGGGGGTGCTTTCTTT. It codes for CASSYRTGGAFF.